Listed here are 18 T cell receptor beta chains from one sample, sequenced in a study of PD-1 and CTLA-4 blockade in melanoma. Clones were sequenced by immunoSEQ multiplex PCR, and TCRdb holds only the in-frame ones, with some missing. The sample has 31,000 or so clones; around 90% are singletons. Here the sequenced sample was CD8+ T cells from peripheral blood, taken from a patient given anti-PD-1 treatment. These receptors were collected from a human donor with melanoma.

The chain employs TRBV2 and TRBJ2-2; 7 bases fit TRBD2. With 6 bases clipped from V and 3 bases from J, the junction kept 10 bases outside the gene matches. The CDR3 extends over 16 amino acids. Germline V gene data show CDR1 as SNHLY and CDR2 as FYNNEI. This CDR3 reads CASSRPPSGDTGELFF. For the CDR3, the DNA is TGTGCCAGCAGCCGCCCCCCTAGCGGAGACACCGGGGAGCTGTTTTTT.

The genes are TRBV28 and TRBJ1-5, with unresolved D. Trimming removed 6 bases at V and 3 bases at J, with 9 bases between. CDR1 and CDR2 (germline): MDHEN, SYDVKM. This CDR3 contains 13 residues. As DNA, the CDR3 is TGTGCCAGCAGAAGCGGATCCAATCAGCCCCAGCATTTT. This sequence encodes CASRSGSNQPQHF.

The CDR3 nucleotides are TGTGCCAGCAGTGGGGGGACAGGGGGTCAGCCCCAGCATTTT. Translated, it gives CASSGGTGGQPQHF. The chain joins TRBV27 to TRBJ1-5; 11 nucleotides match TRBD1. The trim removed 5 bases at V and 6 bases at J, leaving 3 bases unmatched. Looked up from germline, CDR1 is MNHEY and CDR2 is SMNVEV (reference sequence). The CDR3 length is 14 residues.

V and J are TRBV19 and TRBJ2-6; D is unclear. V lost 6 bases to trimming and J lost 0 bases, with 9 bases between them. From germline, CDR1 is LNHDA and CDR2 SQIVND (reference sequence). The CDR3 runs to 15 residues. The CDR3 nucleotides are TGTGCCAGTAGCGCCGTAAACTCTGGGGCCAACGTCCTGACTTTC. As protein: CASSAVNSGANVLTF.

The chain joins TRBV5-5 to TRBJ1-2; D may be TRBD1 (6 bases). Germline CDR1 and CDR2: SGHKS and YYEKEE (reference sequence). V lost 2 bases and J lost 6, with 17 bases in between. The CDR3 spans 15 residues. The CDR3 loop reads CASSFYPNRDDGYTF. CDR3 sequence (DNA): TGTGCCAGCAGCTTCTATCCGAACAGGGACGATGGCTACACCTTC.

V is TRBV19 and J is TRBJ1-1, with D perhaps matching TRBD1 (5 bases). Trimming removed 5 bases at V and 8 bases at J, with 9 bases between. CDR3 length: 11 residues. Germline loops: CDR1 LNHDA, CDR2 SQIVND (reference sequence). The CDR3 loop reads CASSWSGEAFF. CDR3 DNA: TGTGCCAGTAGTTGGTCAGGGGAAGCTTTCTTT.

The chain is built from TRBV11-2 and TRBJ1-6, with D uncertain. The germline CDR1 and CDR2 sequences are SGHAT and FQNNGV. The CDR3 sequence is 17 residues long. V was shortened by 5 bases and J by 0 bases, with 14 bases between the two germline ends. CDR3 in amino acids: CASSPRQASSYNSPLHF. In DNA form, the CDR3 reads TGTGCCAGCAGCCCTCGGCAGGCGAGCTCCTATAATTCACCCCTCCACTTT.

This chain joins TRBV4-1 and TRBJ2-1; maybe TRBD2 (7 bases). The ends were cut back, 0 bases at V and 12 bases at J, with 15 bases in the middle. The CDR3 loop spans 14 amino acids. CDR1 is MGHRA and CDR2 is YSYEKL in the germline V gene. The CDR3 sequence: CASSQDGGGPGQFF. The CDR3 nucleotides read TGCGCCAGCAGCCAAGATGGGGGGGGGCCTGGGCAGTTCTTC.

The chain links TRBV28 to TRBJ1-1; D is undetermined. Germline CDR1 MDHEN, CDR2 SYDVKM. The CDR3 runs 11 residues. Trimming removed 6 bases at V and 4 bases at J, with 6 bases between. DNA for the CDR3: TGTGCCAGCAGGAGGAGCACTGAAGCTTTCTTT. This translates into CASRRSTEAFF.

The CDR3 DNA follows: TGTGCCAGCAGTGAGCGGGGAGCTGGGGCCAACGTCCTGACTTTC. It encodes CASSERGAGANVLTF. The chain joins TRBV6-1 to TRBJ2-6, with a weak D call TRBD2 (6 bases). V shed 3 bases and J shed 2 bases, with 8 bases lying between them. Germline lookup yields CDR1 MNHNS and CDR2 SASEGT. CDR3 length: 15 residues.

The CDR3 region is CASSPPGAKYSYNEQFF. CDR3 sequence (DNA): TGTGCCAGCAGTCCCCCGGGGGCGAAGTACTCCTACAATGAGCAGTTCTTC. The chain is built from TRBV6-6 and TRBJ2-1, with D perhaps matching TRBD1 or TRBD2 (6 bases each). This CDR3 is built from 17 residues. With 5 bases removed from V and 0 bases from J, the gap between germline ends came to 17 bases. Germline lookup yields CDR1 MNHNY and CDR2 SVGAGI (reference sequence).

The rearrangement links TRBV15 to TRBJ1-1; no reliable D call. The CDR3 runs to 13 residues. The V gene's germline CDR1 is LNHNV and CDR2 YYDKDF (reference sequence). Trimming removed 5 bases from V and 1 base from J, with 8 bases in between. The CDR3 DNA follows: TGTGCCACCAGCGGCACGGAGAACACTGAAGCTTTCTTT. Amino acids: CATSGTENTEAFF.

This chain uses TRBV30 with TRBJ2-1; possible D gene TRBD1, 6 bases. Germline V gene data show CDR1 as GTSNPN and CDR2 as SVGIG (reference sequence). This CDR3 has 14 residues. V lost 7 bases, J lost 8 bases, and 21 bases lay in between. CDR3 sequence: CASSSDSLGDEQFF. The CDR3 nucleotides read TGTGCCTCTTCCTCGGACAGTCTTGGCGATGAGCAGTTCTTC. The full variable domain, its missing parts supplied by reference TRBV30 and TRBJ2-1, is SQTIHQWPATLVQPVGSPLSLECTVEGTSNPNLYWYRQAAGRGLQLLFYSVGIGQISSEVPQNLSASRPQDRQFILSSKKLLLSDSGFYLCASSSDSLGDEQFFGPGTRLTVL.

As DNA, the CDR3 is TGTGCCTTGGAGGGACAGGGGGCCACCGGGGAGCTGTTTTTT. Protein product: CALEGQGATGELFF. The chain joins TRBV6-5 to TRBJ2-2; 12 bases match TRBD1. Germline V lookup: CDR1 MNHEY, CDR2 SVGAGI. CDR3 length: 14 amino acids. J was trimmed by 4 bases and V by 11 bases; bases with no gene match: 5.

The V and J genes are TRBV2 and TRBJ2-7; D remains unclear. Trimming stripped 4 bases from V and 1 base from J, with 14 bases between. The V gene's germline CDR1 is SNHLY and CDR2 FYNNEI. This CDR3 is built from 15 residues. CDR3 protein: CASSGSHGWSYEQYF. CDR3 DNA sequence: TGTGCCAGCAGTGGGTCCCATGGCTGGTCCTACGAGCAGTACTTC.

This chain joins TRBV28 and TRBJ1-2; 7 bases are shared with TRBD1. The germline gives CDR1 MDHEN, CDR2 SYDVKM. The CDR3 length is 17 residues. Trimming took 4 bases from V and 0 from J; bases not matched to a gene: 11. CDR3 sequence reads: CASSSGDSGAPNYGYTF. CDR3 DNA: TGTGCCAGCAGTTCTGGGGACAGTGGCGCCCCTAACTATGGCTACACCTTC.

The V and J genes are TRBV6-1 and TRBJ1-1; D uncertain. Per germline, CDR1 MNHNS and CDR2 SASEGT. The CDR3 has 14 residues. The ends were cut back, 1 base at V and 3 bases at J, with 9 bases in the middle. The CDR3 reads CASSEENSYTEAFF. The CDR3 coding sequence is TGTGCCAGCAGTGAAGAGAATAGCTACACTGAAGCTTTCTTT.

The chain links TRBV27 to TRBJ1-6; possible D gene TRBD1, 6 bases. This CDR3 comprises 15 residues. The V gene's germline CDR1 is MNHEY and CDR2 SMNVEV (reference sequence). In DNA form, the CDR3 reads TGTGCGGCGGGGGCCCCGCTCTCCTATAATTCACCCCTCCACTTT. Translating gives CAAGAPLSYNSPLHF.